The source of this TCR beta chain is a study of metastatic and nonmetastatic thyroid tumors. This clone showed up just a few times. TCRdb recomputed clones from the PCR reads via MiXCR. The data contain 5,500 or so clones, approximately 26% of them singletons. No patient received treatment before thyroid surgery. The source is a female donor with papillary thyroid cancer or a benign thyroid nodule (not recorded which). Some clones in this sample may be carry-over from other donors' samples. Sequenced material: adjacent normal tissue.

The CDR3: CSVDRGYTGELFF. In DNA form, the CDR3 reads TGCAGCGTGGACAGGGGGTACACCGGGGAGCTGTTTTTT. The V call is TRBV29-1, the J call TRBJ2-2; 10 bases line up with TRBD1. Unmatched junction bases numbered 1, after V lost 6 bases and J lost 3 bases. This CDR3 is 13 amino acids long. Germline CDR1 reads SQVTM; CDR2 reads ANQGSEA.